The clone carrying this T cell receptor (beta chain) was counted between two and nine times. The target antigen is unknown. The entry originates in a study of identical twins. Broader study findings: Zero-insertion findings could be partly confounded by invariant cells (MAIT and iNKT cells).

TCRdb reanalysed the 5' RACE reads using MiXCR and keeps one entry per CDR3 protein. The sample carries 200,000 to 250,000 distinct CDR3 sequences, more than 9.5% recorded once. CDR3 size: 16 residues. The germline V gene encodes CDR1 LGHDT and CDR2 YNNKEL (reference sequence). J gave up 5 bases and V 1 base, and 9 bases lay outside the gene matches. These data were also reused for a study on yellow fever vaccine responses in identical twins. That study adds: Twins reportedly appeared to share part of their vaccine T cell response while keeping part individual.

The sample comprised memory (CD45RO+) T cells sorted from blood. This TCR came from a woman younger than 30 in good health. This chain links TRBV3-1 with TRBJ2-3; 7 bases match TRBD1. As DNA, the CDR3 is TGTGCCAGCAGCCAAGGTGGCCAGGGGGTCGGAGATACGCAGTATTTT. Protein sequence: CASSQGGQGVGDTQYF.